This TCR beta chain was captured in a study of blood T cell repertoires in COVID-19. There are 18 residues in the CDR3. CDR1 is KGHSH and CDR2 is LQKENI in the germline V gene. V lost 6 bases and J 1 base, leaving 19 bases between the germline ends. This table comes from immunoSEQ multiplex PCR, and its TCRdb copy is limited to in-frame clones, with some not included. The data contain approximately 290,000 clones, nearly 90% of them singletons. The sequencing sample was made of PBMCs or T cells enriched from blood (not recorded which). V usage is TRBV18 and J usage is TRBJ2-6; tentative D call: TRBD1 (6 bases). The receptor was isolated from a woman in her late teens or twenties with acute COVID-19. The CDR3 region has the DNA TGTGCCAGCTCTCAGGGGACGGGATTCCTTTCTGGGGCCAACGTCCTGACTTTC. This sequence encodes CASSQGTGFLSGANVLTF.